This TCR beta chain was identified in a study of identical twins. Findings and caveats of the study: Memory repertoires showed no such pattern, whereas abundant cord blood beta clonotypes carried fewer insertions. In drawing conclusions, the study used cross-sectional statistical analysis and did not follow the same donors. The study found weaker excess twin sharing in beta out-of-frame sequences.

Germline V gene data show CDR1 as SGHAT and CDR2 as FQNNGV. This CDR3 has 15 residues. Trimming took 7 bases from V and 6 from J, leaving 19 bases between them. Healthy Caucasian donors formed the entire cohort. This clonotype turned up a few times. The antigen is undetermined. TCRdb re-derived calls from the 5' RACE reads in MiXCR, one entry per CDR3 protein. The sample lists approximately 890,000 distinct CDR3 sequences, approximately 13% seen once, with under 2% in the top ten. Separately, the same data were catalogued under a study of yellow fever vaccine responses in identical twins.

This chain connects TRBV11-2 to TRBJ2-1; D is unresolved. Sequencing used PBMCs. The receptor comes from a woman aged 18 to 35 in good health. The CDR3 bases are TGTGCCAGCAAGAAGGGTATCCTATATATCAATGAGCAGTTCTTC. Protein sequence: CASKKGILYINEQFF.